The clone carrying this TCR beta chain was observed many times. The record originates from a study of early T cells in non-severe SARS-CoV-2 infection. Whole-study context: The sequenced material was bulk RNA from unsorted whole blood, and its chains were unpaired.

Attachment of unique molecular identifiers to individual cDNA molecules was performed. TCRdb passed the 5' RACE reads through MiXCR, listing each CDR3 protein once. Of 34,000 or so distinct CDR3 sequences listed, around 9% are singletons. This CDR3 is 13 amino acids long. Trimming stripped 3 bases from V and 1 base from J, with 9 bases between. Germline CDR1 GTSNPN, CDR2 SVGIG (reference sequence). This chain connects TRBV30 to TRBJ1-1, with a weak D call TRBD1 (6 bases). The sequencing sample was made of whole blood. The receptor was derived from an adult who was a healthcare worker with PCR-confirmed SARS-CoV-2 infection or an uninfected control (not recorded which). CDR3 loop: CAWSWTENTEAFF. The CDR3 DNA sequence: TGTGCCTGGAGCTGGACAGAGAACACTGAAGCTTTCTTT.